Below are 17 T cell receptor beta chains sequenced from a single sample in a study of blood T cell repertoires in COVID-19 (dated by TCRdb to the early 2020s). Library construction relied on the immunoSEQ multiplex PCR assay. Here the immuneACCESS table is served through TCRdb, limited to in-frame sequences with V and J called. Missing clones are a known gap in these copies; in checked studies unresolved V genes cover under half, and the rest lacks a known reason. The sample table holds 99,000 or so clones, of which over 75% were seen once. Of the sample, 5% to 6.5% falls within the top ten clones. Sequenced sample: peripheral blood. These receptors came from a human donor in a cohort sampled during active COVID-19.

V usage is TRBV27 and J usage is TRBJ2-6; D perhaps matches TRBD1 (5 bases). The CDR3 is 15 amino acids. The V end was cut by 9 bases, the J end by 2 bases, with 14 bases between. CDR1 is MNHEY and CDR2 is SMNVEV in the germline V gene (reference sequence). The CDR3 coding sequence is TGTGCCAGTCAACAGGCGACAGCTGGGGCCAACGTCCTGACTTTC. It codes for CASQQATAGANVLTF. The full variable domain, with the rest looked up from reference TRBV27 and TRBJ2-6, is EAQVTQNPRYLITVTGKKLTVTCSQNMNHEYMSWYRQDPGLGLRQIYYSMNVEVTDKGDVPEGYKVSRKEKRNFPLILESPSPNQTSLYFCASQQATAGANVLTFGAGSRLTVL.

The chain recombines TRBV19 with TRBJ1-1; D is uncertain. The CDR3 spans 14 residues. The V gene's germline CDR1 is LNHDA and CDR2 SQIVND (reference sequence). The germline V and J ends were trimmed by 9 bases and 0 bases, with 14 bases remaining between them. The CDR3: CASESVTMNTEAFF. Written as DNA, the CDR3 is TGTGCCAGCGAAAGTGTCACTATGAACACTGAAGCTTTCTTT.

Here the CDR3 reads CASSLSQGNRNEQFF. The CDR3 nucleotides are TGTGCCAGCAGCTTATCCCAGGGGAATCGCAATGAGCAGTTCTTC. J is TRBJ2-1 and V is TRBV7-9; tentative D call: TRBD1 (6 bases). The germline CDR1 and CDR2 sequences are SEHNR and FQNEAQ (reference sequence). Trimming stripped 2 bases from V and 6 bases from J, with 14 bases between. This CDR3 has 15 residues.

The rearrangement uses TRBV6-2 or TRBV6-3 and TRBJ2-3, with 9 bases aligning to TRBD2. This CDR3 region has 16 residues. The germline V gene encodes CDR1 MNHEY and CDR2 SVGEGT. V lost 5 bases, J lost 5 bases, and 11 bases stayed unmatched. This chain's CDR3 is CASSPGLARYKDTQYF. DNA of the CDR3: TGTGCCAGCAGTCCAGGACTAGCGCGATACAAAGATACGCAGTATTTT.

In nucleotides, the CDR3 is TGCGCCAGCAGCCAGGGACAGGACTACTATGGCTACACCTTC. As protein: CASSQGQDYYGYTF. The rearrangement links TRBV5-1 to TRBJ1-2; 8 bases map to TRBD1. J was trimmed by 3 bases and V by 4 bases; bases with no gene match: 5. This CDR3 region has 14 residues. From germline, CDR1 is SGHRS and CDR2 YFSETQ.

J is TRBJ1-4 and V is TRBV6-5, with D possibly being TRBD1 (5 bases). CDR1 and CDR2 from the germline V gene are MNHEY and SVGAGI. V was trimmed by 2 bases and J by 3 bases, leaving 10 bases between them. CDR3 length: 15 amino acids. CDR3 nucleotides: TGTGCCAGCAGTTACGGGGGGTCTGCTAATGAAAAACTGTTTTTT. Residues: CASSYGGSANEKLFF.

The chain carries TRBV7-2 and TRBJ1-4; 9 bases agree with TRBD1. V lost 7 bases and J lost 4; bases outside the gene matches: 7. Germline V gives CDR1 SGHTA, CDR2 FQGNSA. The CDR3 covers 15 residues. The CDR3 coding sequence is TGTGCCAGCACCCGGGCGGGACAGGGTAATGAAAAACTGTTTTTT. As protein: CASTRAGQGNEKLFF.

V usage is TRBV10-3 and J usage is TRBJ1-1; D gene uncertain. Germline V gives CDR1 ENHRY, CDR2 SYGVKD. V dropped 10 bases and J dropped 4 bases, with 16 bases sitting between them. The CDR3 has 13 residues. As DNA, the CDR3 is TGTGCCAAAAAGGAGGGAATGTTCACTGAAGCTTTCTTT. Translation gives CAKKEGMFTEAFF.

For this clone: Its ends do not fully match the called genes, so a read error is possible. The same CDR3 also results from other DNA sequences found in this sample. The chain recombines TRBV7-9 with TRBJ1-2; no firm D call. The CDR3 runs to 15 residues. Germline V gene sequence: CDR1 SEHNR, CDR2 FQNEAQ (reference sequence). The CDR3 region is CASSLVAEPNYGYTF. The CDR3, as DNA: TGTGCCAGCAGCTTAGTTGCTGAGCCTAACTATGGCTACACTTTC.

This chain joins TRBV27 and TRBJ2-2; the D gene is possibly TRBD1 (5 bases). V lost 8 bases and J 0 bases, leaving 10 bases between the germline ends. The CDR3 loop spans 14 amino acids. Germline CDR1 and CDR2: MNHEY and SMNVEV (reference sequence). CDR3 nucleotides: TGTGCCAGCTTTGGCAGGGCGAACACCGGGGAGCTGTTTTTT. It is translated as CASFGRANTGELFF.

This chain joins TRBV10-2 and TRBJ2-5; TRBD1 aligns across 8 bases. V lost 3 bases, J lost 4 bases, and 10 bases stayed unmatched. This CDR3 is 16 amino acids long. Germline V gives CDR1 WSHSY, CDR2 SAAADI. This CDR3 is CASSDGQGSGSETQYF. In DNA form, the CDR3 reads TGCGCCAGCAGTGACGGACAGGGCTCCGGTTCAGAGACCCAGTACTTC.

This clone showed up just a few times. In DNA form, the CDR3 reads TGTGCCAGCAGTTTCCGACAGTATCGGGACACTGAAGCTTTCTTT. Its protein product is CASSFRQYRDTEAFF. The chain combines TRBV28 with TRBJ1-1, with D perhaps matching TRBD1 (5 bases). The CDR3 contains 15 residues. Germline V gene data show CDR1 as MDHEN and CDR2 as SYDVKM. Trimming pared 3 bases from V and 3 bases from J, leaving 14 bases between. Drawing the rest from reference TRBV28 and TRBJ1-1, the complete variable domain is DVKVTQSSRYLVKRTGEKVFLECVQDMDHENMFWYRQDPGLGLRLIYFSYDVKMKEKGDIPEGYSVSREKKERFSLILESASTNQTSMYLCASSFRQYRDTEAFFGQGTRLTVV.

This sequence joins TRBV12-3 or TRBV12-4 and TRBJ2-3; D might be TRBD2 (5 bases). The CDR3 is made up of 11 amino acids. V dropped 5 bases and J dropped 10 bases, with 10 bases sitting between them. DNA for the CDR3: TGTGCCAGCAGTGGTAGCGAGTCGCAGTATTTT. Protein product: CASSGSESQYF.

This chain connects TRBV4-1 to TRBJ2-7, with 7 nucleotides matching TRBD1. This CDR3 is 15 amino acids long. The ends lost 1 base at V and 6 bases at J; junction bases unmatched: 9. CDR1 is MGHRA, CDR2 YSYEKL, per germline. CDR3 residues: CASSQGNRGVTEQYF. In nucleotides, the CDR3 is TGCGCCAGCAGCCAAGGGAACAGGGGTGTCACCGAGCAGTACTTC.

This clone was seen just once. The rearrangement joins TRBV29-1 to TRBJ2-7; D is possibly TRBD1 (5 bases). The CDR3 contains 15 residues. CDR1 and CDR2 from the germline V gene are SQVTM and ANQGSEA. V was shortened by 1 base and J by 3 bases, with 16 bases between the two germline ends. The CDR3 protein is CSVEAMGRPGYEQYF. CDR3 in DNA: TGCAGCGTTGAAGCCATGGGGCGGCCGGGCTACGAGCAGTACTTC.

This clone showed up just a few times. The junction shows a germline mismatch at one end, possibly a read error. V usage is TRBV6-5 and J usage is TRBJ1-5; D possibly corresponds to TRBD1 (5 bases). The CDR3 runs 15 residues. In germline, CDR1 is MNHEY, CDR2 SVGAGI. For the CDR3, the DNA is TGTGCCAGCTTGAACGGTGGGCAGGGCAAGCAGCCCCAGCATTTT. Amino acid sequence: CASLNGGQGKQPQHF.

CDR3 in DNA: TGTGCCAGCAGCCGAGCGGGACAGGGGACCTACGAGCAGTACTTC. Amino acid sequence: CASSRAGQGTYEQYF. The chain joins TRBV7-8 to TRBJ2-7; TRBD1 matches at 10 bases. V lost 5 bases to trimming and J lost 2 bases; unmatched junction nucleotides: 6. Germline values: CDR1 SGHVS, CDR2 FQNEAQ. CDR3 length equals 15 residues.